This T cell receptor beta chain was recorded in a study of cytomegalovirus exposure and HLA in healthy donors. Comment on this clone: As yet, its antigen is unknown.

The PCR had 60 Vbeta and 13 Jbeta primers. The assay was immunoSEQ multiplex PCR, and TCRdb's table has in-frame clones only and misses some. The table includes 70,000 or so clones, around 78% detected once. Nominal health characterized the donors when sampled, though unrecorded immune exposures were likely. This CDR3 has 14 amino acids. Trimming cost V 5 bases and J 3 bases, with 10 bases left between them. CDR1 is LNHDA and CDR2 is SQIVND in the germline V gene (reference sequence). Overall study findings and caveats: The productive fraction for most TCR beta V segments was about 87% or about 30% in an earlier analysis.

The rearrangement uses TRBV19 and TRBJ2-2, with D tentatively TRBD1 (5 bases). The sample consisted of PBMCs. This clonotype originated in a man aged 18 to 30 in good health and CMV-seropositive. The CDR3 sequence is CASSQNRHTGELFF. As DNA, the CDR3 is TGTGCCAGTAGTCAAAACAGGCACACCGGGGAGCTGTTTTTT.